This entry describes one TCR beta chain. What it recognizes is unknown. The data derive from a study of T cells in tuberculosis. Overall study: Sequenced TCRs come from CD1B-GMM tetramer-binding T cells. Regarding the study as a whole: Using the GMM-specific repertoire gave under 90% accuracy versus about 64% with motifs. Active tuberculosis cases were adults; controls were adolescents.

Unsorted cryopreserved PBMC were sequenced, averaging about 93,000 T cells per clinical donor. Assay used: immunoSEQ multiplex PCR; TCRdb lists only in-frame clones, some missing. The table shows about 35,000 clones, with about 93% occurring only once. What was sequenced was PBMCs. The receptor comes from a donor aged 5-35 years with latent tuberculosis or without tuberculosis infection.

CDR3 in DNA: TGCGCCAGCAGTGTAACAGGGAACTCCTACGAGCAGTACTTC. Its translation is CASSVTGNSYEQYF. V usage is TRBV10-2 and J usage is TRBJ2-7; perhaps TRBD1 as D (6 bases). Trimming cost V 4 bases and J 0 bases, with 10 bases left between them. Germline V gene lookup returns CDR1 WSHSY and CDR2 SAAADI. The CDR3 is 14 amino acids.